What follows are 6 T cell receptor beta chains derived from one specimen sequenced in a study of T cell responses to AZD1222 COVID-19 vaccine. Libraries were prepared by immunoSEQ multiplex PCR; TCRdb keeps only in-frame clonotypes and omits some of them. The sample carries approximately 150,000 clones, 80% to 95% recorded once. The starting material was peripheral blood, obtained 28 days after the second AZD1222 dose. These receptors came from an adult who received the AZD1222 COVID-19 vaccine.

The chain carries TRBV18 and TRBJ1-2, with D perhaps TRBD1 (5 bases). Trimming left V 3 bases short and J 3 bases short, with 8 bases between. CDR1 is KGHSH, CDR2 LQKENI, per germline. CDR3 size: 13 residues. The CDR3 loop is CASSPDTDYGYTF. CDR3 coding DNA: TGTGCCAGCTCACCGGACACAGACTATGGCTACACCTTC.

A remark on this clone: A junction boundary mismatches the germline segment, possibly from a read error. V gene TRBV18 combines with J gene TRBJ1-2; D not certain. Germline values: CDR1 KGHSH, CDR2 LQKENI. CDR3 length: 12 amino acids. The CDR3 sequence: CASSPNKGQALF. As DNA, the CDR3 is TGTGCCAGCTCACCTAACAAGGGCCAGGCCCTATTC.

This clone was seen only once. The chain employs TRBV5-1 and TRBJ2-2, with 10 bases matching TRBD1. CDR1 is SGHRS and CDR2 is YFSETQ in the germline V gene. The V segment lost 4 bases and the J segment 1 base; nucleotides outside the gene matches: 7. CDR3 length: 17 residues. CDR3 DNA sequence: TGCGCCAGCAGCCACTCTCGGACAGGGGGGAACACCGGGGAGCTGTTTTTT. Its protein is CASSHSRTGGNTGELFF.

The chain carries TRBV19 and TRBJ1-5; 10 bases match TRBD1. Germline V lookup: CDR1 LNHDA, CDR2 SQIVND (reference sequence). The junction had 6 bases not matched to a gene; V was cut back by 4 bases and J by 0 bases. CDR3 length equals 17 residues. CDR3 amino acids: CASSTPGQGNSNQPQHF. CDR3 DNA sequence: TGTGCCAGTAGTACGCCGGGACAGGGGAATAGCAATCAGCCCCAGCATTTT.

The chain couples TRBV28 to TRBJ1-2; 9 bases are a match to TRBD1. The V segment lost 5 bases and the J segment 8 bases; nucleotides outside the gene matches: 6. The CDR3 is 13 residues long. Germline V lookup: CDR1 MDHEN, CDR2 SYDVKM. The CDR3 region has the DNA TGTGCCAGCAGTCCCATCGACAGGGGGGGCTACACCTTC. Its translation is CASSPIDRGGYTF.

The V and J genes are TRBV6-5 and TRBJ1-1; no clear D gene. The length of the CDR3 is 13 residues. The ends were cut back, 6 bases at V and 10 bases at J, with 18 bases in the middle. Germline loops: CDR1 MNHEY, CDR2 SVGAGI. The CDR3 spells CASSHGLEKTAFF. CDR3 in DNA: TGTGCCAGCAGCCACGGGTTGGAGAAAACAGCTTTCTTT.